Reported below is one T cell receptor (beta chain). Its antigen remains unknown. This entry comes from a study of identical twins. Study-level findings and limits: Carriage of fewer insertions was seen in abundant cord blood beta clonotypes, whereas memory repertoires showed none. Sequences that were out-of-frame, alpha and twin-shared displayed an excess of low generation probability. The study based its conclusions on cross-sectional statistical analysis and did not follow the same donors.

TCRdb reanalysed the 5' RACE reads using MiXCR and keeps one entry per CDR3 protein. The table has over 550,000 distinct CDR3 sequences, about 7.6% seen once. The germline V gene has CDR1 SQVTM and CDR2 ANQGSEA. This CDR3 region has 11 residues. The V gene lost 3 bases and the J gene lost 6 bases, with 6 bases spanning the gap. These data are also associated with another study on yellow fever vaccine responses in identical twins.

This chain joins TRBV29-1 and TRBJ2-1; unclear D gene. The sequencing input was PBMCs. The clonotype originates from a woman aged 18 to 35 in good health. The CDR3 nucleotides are TGCAGCGTTGATGCCCTCAATGAGCAGTTCTTC. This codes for CSVDALNEQFF.